A single sample is the source of the 12 T cell receptor beta chains below, sequenced in a study of blood T cell repertoires in COVID-19. Libraries were prepared by immunoSEQ multiplex PCR; TCRdb keeps only in-frame clonotypes and omits some of them. The table records about 71,000 clones, 82% of them present only once. The sequencing sample was made of peripheral blood. The receptors were sampled from a woman older than 75 with acute or convalescent COVID-19.

The chain has TRBV7-2 and TRBJ1-2; 7 bases are a match to TRBD1. Germline trimming cut 7 bases from V and 5 bases from J; bases unmatched to any gene: 7. Germline loops: CDR1 SGHTA, CDR2 FQGNSA. The CDR3 runs to 13 residues. The CDR3 DNA reads TGTGCCAGCACCCGGGACAGCTGGTATGGCTACACCTTC. Translation: CASTRDSWYGYTF.

The rearrangement uses TRBV7-8 and TRBJ1-5; 8 nucleotides match TRBD1. The CDR3 has 16 amino acids. The junction had 2 bases not matched to a gene; V was cut back by 1 base and J by 0 bases. Germline loops: CDR1 SGHVS, CDR2 FQNEAQ. As DNA, the CDR3 is TGTGCCAGCAGCTTAGGGACAGGGATTAGCAATCAGCCCCAGCATTTT. Amino acid sequence: CASSLGTGISNQPQHF.

The gene calls are TRBV27 and TRBJ2-3; tentatively, D is TRBD2 (5 bases). The ends were cut back, 3 bases at V and 4 bases at J, with 11 bases in the middle. CDR3 size: 14 residues. Germline CDR1 is MNHEY and CDR2 is SMNVEV (reference sequence). The CDR3 DNA reads TGTGCCAGCAGTTTTAGGCCGAGGGCAGATACGCAGTATTTT. It codes for CASSFRPRADTQYF.

V gene TRBV18 combines with J gene TRBJ2-5; 11 bases agree with TRBD2. Germline V CDR1 and CDR2: KGHSH, LQKENI. The CDR3 covers 14 residues. The junction had 5 bases not matched to a gene; V was cut back by 5 bases and J by 6 bases. In DNA, the CDR3 is TGTGCCAGCTCAACTAGCGGGAGCGTGAAGACCCAGTACTTC. As protein: CASSTSGSVKTQYF.

The chain employs TRBV7-9 and TRBJ2-1; D perhaps matches TRBD2 (5 bases). The CDR3 is 15 residues long. Germline-derived CDR1 and CDR2 are SEHNR and FQNEAQ (reference sequence). The V end lost 5 bases, the J end lost 0 bases, and 11 bases lay between the germline ends. The CDR3 nucleotides are TGTGCCAGCAGCCCGGACTTAAGCTCCTACAATGAGCAGTTCTTC. Translating it yields CASSPDLSSYNEQFF.

The chain employs TRBV27 and TRBJ2-7; possibly TRBD1 for D (5 bases). Trimming cost V 2 bases and J 0 bases, with 11 bases left between them. The CDR3 length is 15 residues. Germline V gene data show CDR1 as MNHEY and CDR2 as SMNVEV (reference sequence). CDR3 bases: TGTGCCAGCAGTTTAAGGGGCCGAAGCTCCTACGAGCAGTACTTC. Its protein is CASSLRGRSSYEQYF.

J is TRBJ2-3 and V is TRBV4-1; 12 bases fit TRBD2. This CDR3 has 16 amino acids. Germline CDR1 MGHRA, CDR2 YSYEKL. V lost 5 bases and J lost 2; bases outside the gene matches: 5. The CDR3 DNA follows: TGCGCCAGCAGCGAAACTAGCGGGAGGTCCACAGATACGCAGTATTTT. Its translation is CASSETSGRSTDTQYF.

This chain uses TRBV10-3 with TRBJ2-3; D is perhaps TRBD2 (6 bases). The CDR3 covers 16 residues. Trimming left V 0 bases short and J 4 bases short, with 14 bases between. Germline CDR1 ENHRY, CDR2 SYGVKD. The DNA for the CDR3 is TGTGCCATCAGTGAGTCGGCTGGGAGGTCCCCAGATACGCAGTATTTT. Protein: CAISESAGRSPDTQYF.

The chain couples TRBV27 to TRBJ1-5; D is ambiguous. The CDR3 covers 13 residues. V lost 5 bases to trimming and J lost 7 bases, with 12 bases between them. Germline V CDR1 and CDR2: MNHEY, SMNVEV (reference sequence). The CDR3 sequence is CASSATGWQPQHF. The CDR3 region has the DNA TGTGCCAGCAGTGCCACGGGTTGGCAGCCCCAGCATTTT.

The J gene is TRBJ1-2, the V gene TRBV29-1, with D tentatively TRBD1 (6 bases). CDR1 and CDR2 from the germline V gene are SQVTM and ANQGSEA. V was shortened by 4 bases and J by 3 bases, with 15 bases between the two germline ends. The CDR3 is made up of 14 amino acids. Here the CDR3 DNA reads TGCAGCGTTGTGCTGTCGGGGGGCGACTATGGCTACACCTTC. It specifies CSVVLSGGDYGYTF.

This clone was seen just once. The CDR3 region is CASSWGTGRGYEQYF. The CDR3 coding sequence is TGCGCCAGCAGCTGGGGGACAGGAAGGGGGTACGAGCAGTACTTC. The chain links TRBV5-1 to TRBJ2-7, with 8 bases lining up with TRBD1. Germline V CDR1 and CDR2: SGHRS, YFSETQ. V shed 3 bases, J shed 4 bases, and the junction held 9 bases outside the gene matches. The CDR3 is made up of 15 amino acids.

The rearrangement links TRBV5-1 to TRBJ2-7, with a possible D match to TRBD1 (6 bases). The CDR3 length is 15 residues. V lost 4 bases and J lost 3, with 17 bases in between. Per germline, CDR1 SGHRS and CDR2 YFSETQ. The CDR3 bases are TGCGCCAGCAGCCCGGAACAGGGACACATCTACGAGCAGTACTTC. The encoded protein is CASSPEQGHIYEQYF.